This record concerns one T cell receptor (beta chain) sequence. One end of the junction does not line up with germline, which may come from a read error. Original processing notes: Counts of nucleated cells, estimated from reference gene primer amplification, were obtained. Repertoires were generated with immunoSEQ multiplex PCR, while TCRdb's copy carries only in-frame clones and drops some. V and J calls and clone size follow that table, whereas D and trimming were derived from the DNA. The sample records approximately 450,000 clones, 85% to 90% being singletons. This specimen belongs to a study of blood T cell repertoires in COVID-19. At the level of the study: T cells, B-cell-depleted T cells, or PBMCs supplied cDNA or gDNA.

Participants came from some 23 US areas, aged roughly 18 to 89 years. Cohort 3 donors counted as recovered after two negative PCRs, clearance, or resolved symptoms. The CDR3 consists of 17 residues. In germline, CDR1 is SEHNR, CDR2 FQNEAQ (reference sequence). The receptor was isolated from a man aged 30 to 39 who had recovered from COVID-19. The V and J genes are TRBV7-9 and TRBJ2-2, with D perhaps TRBD2 (6 bases). What was sequenced was PBMCs or T cells enriched from blood (not recorded which). For the CDR3, the DNA is TGTGCCAGCAGATTAGCATGGGACTCATCGGGGACCGGGGAGCTGTTTTTT. Translated, it gives CASRLAWDSSGTGELFF.